This T cell receptor beta chain was recovered during a study of blood T cell repertoires in COVID-19. Here immunoSEQ multiplex PCR was the method, and the copy in TCRdb shows in-frame clones only, minus some. The sample includes some 320,000 clones, over 85% of them seen just once. This clonotype originated in a man aged 55 to 70 who had recovered from COVID-19. Sample: PBMCs or T cells enriched from blood (not recorded which).

The CDR3 loop reads CASSWRTSGRRYNEQFF. DNA of the CDR3: TGTGCCAGCAGCTGGAGGACTAGCGGGAGGAGGTACAATGAGCAGTTCTTC. The rearrangement uses TRBV13 and TRBJ2-1, with 14 bases fitting TRBD2. This CDR3 spans 17 amino acids. From germline, CDR1 is PRHDT and CDR2 FYEKMQ (reference sequence). Trimming cost V 4 bases and J 4 bases; bases outside gene matches: 6.